This T cell receptor beta chain was found in a study of cytomegalovirus exposure and HLA in healthy donors. The study's findings and limits: A classifier reportedly called cytomegalovirus status with high sensitivity and specificity. Other equally common chains were less clonally expanded than HLA-associated TCR beta chains, a later analysis showed. The authors assumed roughly uniform sequencing depth across donors for presence/absence analyses.

The V end was cut by 7 bases, the J end by 5 bases, with 8 bases between. The CDR3 sequence is 10 residues long. Germline V CDR1 and CDR2: DFQATT, SNEGSKA (reference sequence). On this clone itself: The antigen is undetermined.

The PCR contained 60 Vbeta and 13 Jbeta primers. In the study's own analysis: In a later analysis, around 87 million unique TCR beta chains included roughly 11 million shared by two or more donors. TCRdb's table, derived via immunoSEQ multiplex PCR, lists solely in-frame clones and lacks some. The V and J calls and clone size were taken over from that table, and D and trimming were inferred from the DNA. The sample's table shows more than 95,000 clones. The receptor comes from a man in his forties in good health and CMV-seronegative. The rearrangement links TRBV20-1 to TRBJ2-5, with a weak D call TRBD2 (5 bases). The specimen was PBMCs. The CDR3, as DNA: TGCAGTGTGGGCGGGGAGACCCAGTACTTC. Translation: CSVGGETQYF.